These T cell receptor beta chains were read from a single sample in a study of T-cell memory formation after mild COVID-19. TCRdb passed the 5' RACE reads through MiXCR, listing each CDR3 protein once. The sample includes about 470,000 distinct CDR3 sequences, about 23% of them seen just once. Sequenced input: PBMCs or a T cell subset sorted from them (not recorded which). The receptors shown here come from an adult woman who had mild COVID-19 (a few samples of this study predate the infection). Cell type and time point are not known. CDR3s include the opening cysteine and the closing phenylalanine or tryptophan. D genes are given only for firm matches. Where a row states a size, it is once, few, many or the class of an expanded clone; other rows omit it.

TRBV12-5	TRBD1	once	TRBJ2-2	CASGLFPGQGPTGELFF	TGTGCTAGTGGTTTGTTTCCCGGACAGGGGCCAACCGGGGAGCTGTTTTTT
TRBV7-9	.	.	TRBJ2-5	CASSYTETQYF	TGTGCCAGCAGCTATACAGAGACCCAGTACTTC
TRBV12-3/TRBV12-4	.	.	TRBJ2-3	CASSFSTGATQYF	TGTGCCAGCAGTTTTAGTACCGGGGCTACGCAGTATTTT
TRBV12-3/TRBV12-4	.	.	TRBJ1-1	CASSLAGYPNTEAFF	TGTGCCAGCAGTTTAGCGGGTTATCCCAACACTGAAGCTTTCTTT
TRBV24-1	.	.	TRBJ1-5	CATSGPMAMGQPQHF	TGTGCCACCAGTGGTCCCATGGCAATGGGTCAGCCCCAGCATTTT
TRBV4-1	.	.	TRBJ1-1	CASSQVASSLNTEAFF	TGCGCCAGCAGCCAAGTGGCCTCCAGCCTGAACACTGAAGCTTTCTTT
TRBV19	TRBD1	few	TRBJ2-7	CANTQGQVAYEQYF	TGTGCCAACACACAGGGACAGGTCGCCTACGAGCAGTACTTC
TRBV4-3	.	.	TRBJ2-7	CASSQRDFSIYEQYF	TGCGCCAGCAGCCAGCGGGACTTTTCAATCTACGAGCAGTACTTC
TRBV15	.	few	TRBJ1-1	CATSSRLGGNTEAFF	TGTGCCACCAGCTCACGCCTTGGGGGGAACACTGAAGCTTTCTTT
TRBV6-5	.	.	TRBJ2-6	CASSYSFLGGGANVLTF	TGTGCCAGCAGTTACTCGTTCCTGGGAGGTGGGGCCAACGTCCTGACTTTC
TRBV7-9	.	.	TRBJ1-1	CASSLFGENTEAFF	TGTGCCAGCAGCTTATTTGGGGAGAACACTGAAGCTTTCTTT
TRBV7-8	.	few	TRBJ1-1	CASSPGSWGGWTEAFF	TGTGCCAGCAGCCCCGGGAGTTGGGGGGGCTGGACTGAAGCTTTCTTT
TRBV27	TRBD1	few	TRBJ2-2	CASSLRPDRGPGTGELFF	TGTGCCAGCAGTTTACGTCCAGACAGGGGACCGGGCACCGGGGAGCTGTTTTTT
TRBV28	TRBD1	.	TRBJ1-2	CASSLTYRGGYTF	TGTGCCAGCAGTCTCACCTACAGGGGCGGCTACACCTTC
TRBV12-3/TRBV12-4	.	once	TRBJ1-4	CASSFEGKLFF	TGTGCCAGCAGTTTCGAGGGAAAACTGTTTTTT
TRBV27	TRBD1	few	TRBJ2-6	CASSLSSQGDRQASGANLLTF	TGTGCCAGCAGTTTATCGTCTCAGGGGGACCGACAGGCTTCTGGGGCCAACCTCCTGACTTTC
TRBV27	.	.	TRBJ2-1	CASSSSGVAGEQFF	TGTGCCAGCAGCTCGTCGGGAGTGGCGGGAGAGCAGTTCTTC
TRBV2	.	many	TRBJ2-5	CASRRGPQETQYF	TGTGCCAGCAGAAGAGGGCCCCAAGAGACCCAGTACTTC
TRBV5-1	TRBD1	.	TRBJ2-1	CASSLATGGFGEQFF	TGCGCCAGCAGCTTGGCCACAGGGGGCTTTGGTGAGCAGTTCTTC
TRBV15	TRBD2	many	TRBJ2-7	CATSTTHGTSVYEQYF	TGTGCCACCAGCACCACCCATGGGACTAGCGTCTACGAGCAGTACTTC
TRBV9	TRBD2	few	TRBJ2-1	CASSPLASGANEQFF	TGTGCCAGCAGCCCCCTGGCTAGCGGGGCAAATGAGCAGTTCTTC
TRBV4-2	.	.	TRBJ1-5	CASSQEQQYNQPQHF	TGTGCCAGCAGCCAAGAACAACAGTACAATCAGCCCCAGCATTTT
TRBV6-5	.	.	TRBJ1-4	CASSYDGATNEKLFF	TGTGCCAGCAGTTACGACGGAGCAACTAATGAAAAACTGTTTTTT
TRBV20-1	.	.	TRBJ2-1	CSARDWGLAVSYNEQFF	TGCAGTGCTAGAGATTGGGGTCTGGCGGTGAGCTACAATGAGCAGTTCTTC
TRBV30	TRBD1	once	TRBJ1-1	CAWRRTGGPYMNTEAFF	TGTGCCTGGAGGAGGACAGGGGGCCCCTACATGAACACTGAAGCTTTCTTT
TRBV4-1	.	.	TRBJ2-2	CASRKVGGGRTGELFF	TGCGCCAGCAGAAAAGTAGGTGGGGGGCGAACCGGGGAGCTGTTTTTT
TRBV6-6	TRBD2	few	TRBJ2-3	CASRDVGRATDTQYF	TGTGCCAGCAGAGACGTCGGGAGGGCCACAGATACGCAGTATTTT
TRBV7-9	TRBD1	few	TRBJ2-1	CASSLGDRDDEQFF	TGTGCCAGCAGCTTAGGGGACAGGGACGATGAGCAGTTCTTC
TRBV5-1	.	few	TRBJ2-7	CASSLPMDSAGYEQYF	TGCGCCAGCTCTCTCCCAATGGACAGCGCAGGCTACGAGCAGTACTTC